The 5 T cell receptor beta chains presented below share a single source sample, sequenced in a study of T cell responses to AZD1222 COVID-19 vaccine (dated by TCRdb to about 2021). Sample time point, as interpreted from the label and publication: about 28 days (+/-7) after the second vaccine dose. Receptor amplification or capture employed the immunoSEQ multiplex PCR assay. As stored in TCRdb, this immuneACCESS dataset retains in-frame rearrangements with V and J assigned. A fraction of the clones does not appear; measured against another copy, unresolved V genes explain less than half of the discrepancy, and the remainder lacks a known reason. This sample is represented by approximately 140,000 clones; over 75% of them were singletons. The top ten clones comprise around 2.9% of the sample. The specimen comprised peripheral blood, sampled 28 days after the second AZD1222 dose. These receptors all stem from an adult who received the AZD1222 COVID-19 vaccine.

This chain joins TRBV18 and TRBJ1-3; 8 bases match TRBD1. Germline lookup yields CDR1 KGHSH and CDR2 LQKENI. The J segment lost 3 bases and the V segment lost 2 bases, leaving 9 bases of the junction unmatched. The CDR3 length is 17 residues. CDR3 protein: CASSPTIGQGSGNTIYF. CDR3 DNA sequence: TGTGCCAGCTCACCAACCATCGGACAGGGCAGTGGAAACACCATATATTTT.

This sequence joins TRBV5-4 and TRBJ2-2, with 14 bases fitting TRBD2. The CDR3 is made up of 18 amino acids. V was clipped by 4 bases and J by 2 bases; unmatched bases: 7. Germline V gives CDR1 SGHNT, CDR2 YYREEE (reference sequence). The CDR3 DNA reads TGTGCCAGCAGCGGTATGACTAGCGGGAGGGCCAACACCGGGGAGCTGTTTTTT. This codes for CASSGMTSGRANTGELFF.

This chain links TRBV3-1 (or the pseudogene TRBV3-2) with TRBJ2-7; the match to TRBD2 covers 7 bases. CDR3 length equals 14 residues. Germline V gene lookup returns CDR1 LGHDT and CDR2 YNNKEL (reference sequence). Trimming at V came to 4 bases and at J to 4 bases, leaving 7 bases not matched to a gene. CDR3 coding DNA: TGTGCCAGCAGCCTTCGGGACTATGAATACGAGCAGTACTTC. Its protein product is CASSLRDYEYEQYF.

The chain links TRBV19 to TRBJ2-3, with 7 bases identical to TRBD2. Germline values: CDR1 LNHDA, CDR2 SQIVND (reference sequence). The trim removed 4 bases at V and 3 bases at J, leaving 7 bases unmatched. CDR3 length: 15 residues. The chain's CDR3 is CASSTGLDLTDTQYF. The CDR3 region has the DNA TGTGCCAGTAGTACAGGACTAGACCTAACAGATACGCAGTATTTT.

The J gene is TRBJ2-2, the V gene TRBV27, with D possibly being TRBD1 (6 bases). CDR3 size: 14 residues. Germline CDR1 and CDR2: MNHEY and SMNVEV (reference sequence). V was clipped by 4 bases and J by 4 bases, with 10 bases between them. DNA of the CDR3: TGTGCCAGCAGTTACCAGGGGTTCACCGGGGAGCTGTTTTTT. Amino acids: CASSYQGFTGELFF.